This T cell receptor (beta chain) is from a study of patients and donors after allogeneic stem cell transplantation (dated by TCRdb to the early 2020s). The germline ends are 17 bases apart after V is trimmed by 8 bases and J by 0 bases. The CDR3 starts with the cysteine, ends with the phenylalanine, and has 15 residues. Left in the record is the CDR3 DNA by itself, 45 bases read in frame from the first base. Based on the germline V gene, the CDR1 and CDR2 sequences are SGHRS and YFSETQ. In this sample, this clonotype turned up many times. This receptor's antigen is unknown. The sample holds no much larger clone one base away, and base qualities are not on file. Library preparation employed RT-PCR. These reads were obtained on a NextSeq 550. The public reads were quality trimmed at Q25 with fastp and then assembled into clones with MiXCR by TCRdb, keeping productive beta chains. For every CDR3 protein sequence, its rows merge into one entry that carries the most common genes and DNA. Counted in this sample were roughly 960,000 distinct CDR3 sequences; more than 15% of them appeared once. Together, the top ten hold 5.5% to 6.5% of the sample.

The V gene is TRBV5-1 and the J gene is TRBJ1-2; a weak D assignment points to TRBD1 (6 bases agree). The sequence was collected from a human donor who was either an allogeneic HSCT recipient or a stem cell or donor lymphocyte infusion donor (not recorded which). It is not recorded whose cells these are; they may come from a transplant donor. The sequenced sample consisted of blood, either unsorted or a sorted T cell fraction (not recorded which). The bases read TGCGCCAGGGAGGACAGTAGGTGTCCTAACTATGGCTACACCTTC. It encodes CAREDSRCPNYGYTF.